This TCR beta chain derives from a study of OX40 agonist ivuxolimab in advanced cancers. About the study as a whole: The costimulatory receptor OX40 (CD134) was targeted by ivuxolimab, a fully human IgG2 agonistic monoclonal antibody. Intravenous ivuxolimab was administered to patients every 2 weeks at six dose levels: 0.01, 0.1, 0.3, 1.5, 3 and 10 mg/kg. Of the approximately 54 patients in dose escalation, some 20 had hepatocellular carcinoma, some 15 had melanoma, 9 had renal cell carcinoma and 9 had head and neck cancer. In the dose-escalation cohort, roughly 80% of patients were male, and the mean age was approximately 60 years, with a range of about 23 to 85. Patients were allowed to have had prior anti-PD-1, anti-PD-L1 or anti-CTLA-4 therapy, and around 41% of the dose-escalation patients had previously received checkpoint inhibitors. Partial responses occurred in three dose-escalation patients: two with cutaneous melanoma and one with hepatocellular carcinoma. The purpose of peripheral TCRbeta sequencing was to test whether ivuxolimab changed TCR sequence diversity and led to clonal T-cell expansion. The paper reports the monotherapy dose-escalation portion (N = 52 patients) of the phase I ivuxolimab trial.

Genomic DNA was extracted from sorted cells for sequencing of the TCRbeta CDR3 region. The immunoSEQ Assay was used for sequencing of TCRbeta CDR3 regions. This immuneACCESS table, as held by TCRdb, lists in-frame sequences with V and J called but not all clones. Of the missing ones, under half trace to an unresolved V gene in checked studies; the others have no known cause. In this sample the table shows 11,000 or so clones, around 80% of which occur a single time. Roughly 15% of the sample rests with the top ten. Points the paper makes about the study in general: At doses of 0.1 to 3.0 mg/kg, clonal expansion of both CD4+ and CD8+ T cells in blood was seen between baseline and week 6. Low levels of normalized T-cell clonal expansion were also seen in some patients who did not respond. In partial responders in the 0.1-3.0 mg/kg groups, normalized peripheral clonal expansion was found to be among the lowest, especially among CD8+ T cells. The antigen specificity of the clonally expanded peripheral T cells was not determined. After ivuxolimab, CD8+ T cells had more expanded clones than CD4+ T cells on average.

Trimming removed 5 bases from V and 0 bases from J, leaving 14 bases between the germline ends. The germline V gene sets CDR1 to SGHTA and CDR2 to FQGNSA. The CDR3 holds 15 amino acids from the cysteine to the phenylalanine. Kept here is only the CDR3 DNA, which spans 45 bases and is read in frame from base 1. Patients with autoimmune disease history or receiving systemic immunosuppression were excluded from the trial. Peripheral blood for TCR sequencing was collected from all dose cohorts at baseline, on cycle 4 day 1, and on cycle 7 day 1. The samples were taken from a phase I, first-in-human, multicenter, open-label dose-escalation trial of ivuxolimab. Adults with locally advanced or metastatic head and neck squamous cell, hepatocellular, melanoma or renal cell carcinoma were enrolled in the trial. Before TCR sequencing, CD4+ and CD8+ T cells were separately sorted from peripheral blood. With respect to this clone: The antigen it recognizes is unknown. Base qualities were left out, and no much larger clone turns up one base away.

Sequenced here: CD4+ or CD8+ T cells sorted from blood, sampled in a trial of the OX40 agonist ivuxolimab. The sequence came from an adult with an advanced solid tumor such as melanoma, head and neck, liver or kidney cancer. The receptor chain draws on TRBV7-2 and TRBJ2-7; TRBD2 could be the D gene, as 7 bases match. The bases are TGTGCCAGCAGCGTAGGGGGGGGCATCTCCTACGAGCAGTACTTC. This gives the protein CASSVGGGISYEQYF.